This note documents a single TCR beta chain sequence. This clone was recorded only once. It has no known antigen specificity. Base qualities were left out, and no much larger clone turns up one base away. TCR CDR3 regions were amplified from genomic DNA by multiplex PCR using the deep immunoSEQ assay. Extracted genomic DNA from each cell subset was distributed evenly across all wells of several immunoSEQ 96-well plates, and each plate was treated as a replicate. Each replicate PCR for sorted subsets received roughly 0.2 ug genomic DNA, equal to around 32,000 T cell genomes. The purified libraries were quantified using a Qubit 3.0 fluorometer, sized with a Bioanalyzer 2100, and then quantified again using the KAPA Library Quantification kit. Every immunoSEQ 96-well plate was sequenced on a separate single-read 150-cycle Illumina NextSeq 550 flow cell. Processing in the source paper ran as follows. The immunoSEQ output contained only junctional sequences without quality scores, so filtering could not match that applied to full-length reads. Sequences were annotated with PyIR, a Python wrapper for IgBLAST v1.9, using IMGT germline references to assign V/J genes and CDR3. Reads with weak V/J assignments (E-value above 1e-6), missing CDR3, stop codons, out-of-frame junctions, or ambiguous translated residues were removed. V3J clonotypes were defined as sequences sharing the same inferred V gene, J gene, and CDR3 amino acid sequence. To compute the percentage overlap between repertoires, the number of shared unique clonotypes was divided by the size of the smaller repertoire. RTK rarefaction, the Chao1 estimator, and Recon v2.1 estimates of unobserved clonotypes were used to assess repertoire richness. OLGA was used to compute generation probabilities for all TCRbeta clonotypes that the gDNA method yielded from a few donors. In its TCRdb copy, this immuneACCESS table keeps in-frame sequences only and misses some clones. Where compared with another copy, unresolved V genes explain less than half of these, and the others have no known cause. V and J calls and clone size are as listed in that table; D and trimming were resolved from the DNA. This sample lists around 1.4 million clones; approximately 98.5% were detected once. The ten largest account for over 0.3% of the sample.

This sample is part of a study of shared clonotypes between healthy human individuals (TCRdb year 2020). Looking at the study overall: The cohort comprised two women and a few men aged 18 to 49 years. To increase sequencing depth and limit assay-specific biases, different laboratories used diverse techniques to prepare libraries and sequence TCR repertoires. For each donor, CD4 naive and CD4 memory were each run on three plates, CD8 naive on two plates, and CD8 memory on one plate. Leukapheresis yielded between about 0.9 and 10 billion PBMCs per donor. The study deeply sequenced blood TCR repertoires of five healthy adults to estimate repertoire size and the extent of clonotype sharing between individuals. Results and caveats for the whole study, not just this receptor: Sampling was restricted to blood, and TCR repertoires in tissues likely differ from the TCR repertoires found in blood. Pairwise subsampling led to the expectation that sequencing depth would affect the degree of clonotype sharing among donors. Even with the large sequencing depth, rarefaction of the sorted-subset datasets indicated that sequencing was incomplete. About 4.5% of naive CD4, 3.5% of naive CD8, roughly 2.5% of memory CD4, and 0.35% to 0.4% of memory CD8 clonotypes were shared across a few donors. Because the study included a small number of donors, the genetic and exposure-history diversity represented was limited. Clonotypes shared by all four sorted-subset donors showed higher generation probabilities than non-shared clonotypes. Naive subsets generally had larger estimated clonotype richness than memory subsets.

The donors were healthy, HIV-negative adults with no recently reported acute infections or vaccinations. Only Caucasian adults living in Nashville, Tennessee, USA were represented among the donors. Magnetic negative selection was used to enrich CD4+ T cells, after which naive cells were positively selected on CD45RA and the negative fraction became the memory subset. After blood collection by leukapheresis, PBMCs were isolated using Ficoll-Histopaque density gradient centrifugation and then cryopreserved in the vapor phase of liquid nitrogen. Purity and quantity of every magnetically sorted T cell population were checked by analytical flow cytometry. Genomic DNA was isolated from every sorted fraction and measured by UV absorbance on a Nanodrop 2000c. V gives up 0 bases and J gives up 7 bases, and the segment between their germline ends measures 17 bases. The CDR3 runs 16 residues from the cysteine to the phenylalanine. The kept DNA is CDR3 alone, 48 bases in frame from the first base. Sequences SGHVS (CDR1) and FQNEAQ (CDR2) are obtained from the germline V gene.

The specimen sequenced was naive CD4+ T cells sorted from blood. The cell subset or site label for this specimen denotes: CD45RA+ positively selected. The chain employs TRBV7-8 and TRBJ2-3; no D segment can be confidently identified. The clonotype originates from a man aged 25 to 45 in good health. The nucleotides are TGTGCCAGCAGCTTAGCGCTTAGAATTAACCAGAATACGCAGTATTTT. This gives the protein CASSLALRINQNTQYF.